Presented here are 25 T cell receptor beta chains from one specimen sequenced in a study of glioma-infiltrating T cells. The iRepertoire nested amplicon-rescue multiplex PCR amplified TCR alpha and beta CDR3s from RNA. TCRdb re-called the multiplex PCR reads through MiXCR, storing one row per CDR3 protein. The sample lists fewer than 90,000 distinct CDR3 sequences; about 25% were seen once. The material sequenced was glioma tissue, nonneoplastic brain tissue, or PBMCs (not recorded which). These receptors were taken from a human donor with low-grade glioma or glioblastoma, undergoing nonglioma brain surgery, or in good health (not recorded which).

This clonotype was recorded many times. J is TRBJ2-1 and V is TRBV7-2; 13 positions agree with TRBD2. The CDR3 covers 17 residues. Germline trimming cut 5 bases from V and 2 bases from J; bases unmatched to any gene: 6. Germline CDR1 reads SGHTA; CDR2 reads FQGNSA. The CDR3 is CASSPGLAGVTYNEQFF. The CDR3 DNA reads TGTGCCAGCAGCCCCGGACTAGCGGGAGTAACCTACAATGAGCAGTTCTTC.

This clonotype was counted ten times or more. The chain couples TRBV4-1 to TRBJ1-5; D is unresolved. V shed 4 bases and J shed 2 bases, with 9 bases lying between them. This CDR3 has 14 residues. CDR1 is MGHRA, CDR2 YSYEKL, per germline. CDR3 region: CASSRVTGNQPQHF. The CDR3 DNA sequence: TGCGCCAGCAGCCGGGTTACGGGCAATCAGCCCCAGCATTTT.

In this sample, this clonotype turned up many times. The chain carries TRBV4-1 and TRBJ1-2; D not certain. Germline V gives CDR1 MGHRA, CDR2 YSYEKL. The CDR3 spans 14 residues. Between the trimmed V and J ends, which lost 0 bases and 4 bases, there was a span of 9 bases. CDR3 amino acids: CASSQDFQSYGYTF. CDR3 nucleotide sequence: TGCGCCAGCAGCCAAGATTTCCAGAGCTATGGCTACACCTTC.

The V gene is TRBV29-1, the J gene TRBJ2-3, with D perhaps TRBD1 or TRBD2 (5 bases each). The CDR3 runs 13 residues. CDR1 and CDR2 (germline): SQVTM, ANQGSEA. V lost 7 bases to trimming and J lost 6 bases, with 17 bases between them. For the CDR3, the DNA is TGCAGCGCCTTCAGGGATACGGGGGATACGCAGTATTTT. Its translation is CSAFRDTGDTQYF.

This clonotype was observed many times. The chain uses TRBV6-1 and TRBJ2-5; tentatively, D is TRBD2 (5 bases). The ends were cut back, 11 bases at V and 5 bases at J, with 18 bases in the middle. The CDR3 loop spans 13 amino acids. CDR1 is MNHNS and CDR2 is SASEGT in the germline V gene. This chain's CDR3 is CAAGQRPGETQYF. The CDR3 DNA reads TGTGCCGCGGGCCAGCGCCCGGGGGAGACCCAGTACTTC.

This clonotype was picked up many times. The chain links TRBV6-1 to TRBJ2-7; 7 nucleotides line up with TRBD1. The CDR3 spans 14 residues. The germline CDR1 and CDR2 sequences are MNHNS and SASEGT. J gave up 2 bases and V 7 bases, and 8 bases lay outside the gene matches. The CDR3 DNA reads TGTGCCAGCAAAAGGACAGGCGATACCTACGAGCAGTACTTC. It is translated as CASKRTGDTYEQYF.

There are many counts of this clonotype. This rearrangement joins TRBV7-2 to TRBJ1-1; no reliable D call. The V gene's germline CDR1 is SGHTA and CDR2 FQGNSA. The length of the CDR3 is 15 residues. Trimming left V 3 bases short and J 4 bases short, with 15 bases between. The CDR3 here is CASSLGVIGGTEAFF. The CDR3 DNA is TGTGCCAGCAGCTTGGGTGTCATCGGTGGCACTGAAGCTTTCTTT.

This clonotype was observed many times. The junction does not match germline at one end; this may be a read error. The V call is TRBV20-1, the J call TRBJ2-1, with 7 bases fitting TRBD1. CDR3 size: 10 residues. Germline CDR1 and CDR2: DFQATT and SNEGSKA (reference sequence). CDR3 loop: CSARDSRIVF. The CDR3 DNA follows: TGCAGTGCTCGGGACAGCCGCATCGTCTTC.

Comments on this clonotype: This sequence may be a read error, since a much larger clone differs from it by one base. V gene TRBV12-3 or TRBV12-4 combines with J gene TRBJ2-7; 9 bases are shared with TRBD1. The CDR3 sequence is 14 residues long. The CDR3 reads CASRPGTGQYEKYF. The CDR3 region has the DNA TGTGCCAGCAGACCCGGGACAGGGCAATACGAGAAGTACTTC.

This clonotype has only one observation. V gene TRBV2 combines with J gene TRBJ1-1, with 10 bases fitting TRBD1. This CDR3 region has 14 residues. The germline V gene has CDR1 SNHLY and CDR2 FYNNEI. Trimming removed 7 bases from V and 1 base from J; junction bases left unmatched: 3. The CDR3: CASTWTGGNTEAFF. The CDR3 DNA follows: TGTGCCAGCACTTGGACAGGGGGGAACACTGAAGCTTTCTTT. The variable domain in full, completed from reference TRBV2 and TRBJ1-1, reads EPEVTQTPSHQVTQMGQEVILRCVPISNHLYFYWYRQILGQKVEFLVSFYNNEISEKSEIFDDQFSVERPDGSNFTLKIRSTKLEDSAMYFCASTWTGGNTEAFFGQGTRLTVV.

This clonotype was seen a few times. The chain has TRBV19 and TRBJ2-7, with TRBD1 matching over 8 bases. V shed 1 base, J shed 5 bases, and the junction held 7 bases outside the gene matches. Germline V gene sequence: CDR1 LNHDA, CDR2 SQIVND (reference sequence). This CDR3 contains 15 residues. CDR3 sequence: CASSIADRDRHEQYF. CDR3 in DNA: TGTGCCAGTAGTATAGCCGACCGGGACAGGCACGAGCAGTACTTC.

This clonotype appeared many times. The chain uses TRBV7-2 and TRBJ2-3; 9 bases align to TRBD2. CDR1 and CDR2 (germline): SGHTA, FQGNSA. This CDR3 contains 15 residues. J was trimmed by 6 bases and V by 5 bases; bases with no gene match: 9. The CDR3 sequence: CASSRSGGRYDTQYF. CDR3 bases: TGTGCCAGCAGCAGAAGCGGGGGGCGGTACGATACGCAGTATTTT. Looking up the rest from reference TRBV7-2 and TRBJ2-3 gives the full variable domain: GAGVSQSPSNKVTEKGKDVELRCDPISGHTALYWYRQSLGQGLEFLIYFQGNSAPDKSGLPSDRFSAERTGGSVSTLTIQRTQQEDSAVYLCASSRSGGRYDTQYFGPGTRLTVL.

The sample holds many counts of this clonotype. This rearrangement joins TRBV7-7 to TRBJ2-1; TRBD1 is a possible D gene (6 bases). From germline, CDR1 is SSHAT and CDR2 FNYEAQ (reference sequence). CDR3 size: 16 residues. V was trimmed by 5 bases and J by 0 bases, leaving 14 bases between them. As DNA, the CDR3 is TGTGCCAGCAGCCCACGACAGGCCAGCTCCTACAATGAGCAGTTCTTC. Its translation is CASSPRQASSYNEQFF.

The chain recombines TRBV19 with TRBJ1-1, with D hard to call. Trimming removed 3 bases from V and 2 bases from J, with 10 bases in between. This CDR3 is 14 amino acids long. The germline gives CDR1 LNHDA, CDR2 SQIVND (reference sequence). In nucleotides, the CDR3 is TGTGCCAGTAGTATCAGGCGGGGTAACACTGAAGCTTTCTTT. It is translated as CASSIRRGNTEAFF.

In its sample, this clonotype was seen many times. The chain is built from TRBV4-1 and TRBJ2-3; D not resolved. V was pared by 1 base and J by 6 bases, with 11 bases between. The CDR3 sequence is 14 residues long. Per germline, CDR1 MGHRA and CDR2 YSYEKL. CDR3 in amino acids: CASSQGLVSDTQYF. For the CDR3, the DNA is TGCGCCAGCAGCCAAGGGCTAGTTTCGGATACGCAGTATTTT.

V and J are TRBV11-2 and TRBJ1-1, with 8 bases aligning to TRBD1. V dropped 5 bases and J dropped 3; count of bases not matched to a gene: 8. This CDR3 spans 15 amino acids. Germline V gene sequence: CDR1 SGHAT, CDR2 FQNNGV. The CDR3: CASSDSGGRDTEAFF. As DNA, the CDR3 is TGTGCCAGCAGCGACTCAGGGGGCAGAGACACTGAAGCTTTCTTT. Drawing the rest from reference TRBV11-2 and TRBJ1-1, the complete variable domain is EAGVAQSPRYKIIEKRQSVAFWCNPISGHATLYWYQQILGQGPKLLIQFQNNGVVDDSQLPKDRFSAERLKGVDSTLKIQPAKLEDSAVYLCASSDSGGRDTEAFFGQGTRLTVV.

The V call is TRBV18, the J call TRBJ2-7; no reliable D call. The V gene's germline CDR1 is KGHSH and CDR2 LQKENI. The CDR3 is made up of 14 amino acids. The V and J ends lost 0 bases and 3 bases respectively, with 9 bases between them. CDR3 DNA: TGTGCCAGCTCACCACCGGCGGAAAACTACGAGCAGTACTTC. Its protein product is CASSPPAENYEQYF.

This clonotype was detected only a few times. The J gene is TRBJ1-2, the V gene TRBV29-1; D gene ambiguous. The CDR3 sequence is 12 residues long. CDR1 and CDR2 (germline): SQVTM, ANQGSEA. The ends were cut back, 1 base at V and 6 bases at J, with 9 bases in the middle. CDR3 in DNA: TGCAGCGTTGAAGGGGCAGGAAATGGCTACACCTTC. As protein: CSVEGAGNGYTF.

This clonotype was counted ten times or more. V gene TRBV6-2 or TRBV6-3 combines with J gene TRBJ2-3; tentative D call: TRBD2 (5 bases). The CDR3 has 15 amino acids. Trimming stripped 6 bases from V and 1 base from J, with 14 bases between. Germline CDR1 and CDR2: MNHEY and SVGEGT. The CDR3 sequence: CASRVLGGRTDTQYF. The CDR3 DNA follows: TGTGCCAGCAGGGTGTTAGGAGGCCGCACAGATACGCAGTATTTT.

This clonotype has ten or more counts. The rearrangement links TRBV7-2 to TRBJ2-3; 9 bases match TRBD2. This CDR3 has 17 amino acids. The V gene end was trimmed by 1 base and the J gene end by 1 base; junction bases not matched to a gene: 6. Germline CDR1 SGHTA, CDR2 FQGNSA. CDR3 DNA sequence: TGTGCCAGCAGCTTAGTTGGTAGCGGGGGACGCACAGATACGCAGTATTTT. This gives the protein CASSLVGSGGRTDTQYF. The variable domain in full, completed from reference TRBV7-2 and TRBJ2-3, reads GAGVSQSPSNKVTEKGKDVELRCDPISGHTALYWYRQSLGQGLEFLIYFQGNSAPDKSGLPSDRFSAERTGGSVSTLTIQRTQQEDSAVYLCASSLVGSGGRTDTQYFGPGTRLTVL.

This clonotype was seen at least ten times. The chain employs TRBV6-2 or TRBV6-3 and TRBJ1-1, with TRBD1 matching over 10 bases. CDR1 MNHEY and CDR2 SVGEGT come from the germline V gene. This CDR3 has 16 amino acids. V was pared by 5 bases and J by 3 bases, with 9 bases of the junction left unmatched. This chain's CDR3 is CASSQRQGAGDTEAFF. CDR3 DNA sequence: TGTGCCAGCAGTCAGAGACAGGGGGCGGGAGACACTGAAGCTTTCTTT.

Ten or more counts support this clonotype. The chain has TRBV5-4 and TRBJ1-1; D gene ambiguous. V lost 4 bases, J lost 5 bases, and 21 bases lay in between. The CDR3 runs 16 residues. Germline V CDR1 and CDR2: SGHNT, YYREEE (reference sequence). CDR3 in DNA: TGTGCCAGCAGCGGTCCAGGTTCTCATCAGAGGACTGAAGCTTTCTTT. Amino acids: CASSGPGSHQRTEAFF.

The V gene is TRBV20-1, the J gene TRBJ2-3; no firm D call. From germline, CDR1 is DFQATT and CDR2 SNEGSKA (reference sequence). This CDR3 has 11 residues. Trimming stripped 4 bases from V and 3 bases from J, with 5 bases between. CDR3 DNA: TGCAGTGCTATTGGGACAGATACGCAGTATTTT. It is translated as CSAIGTDTQYF.

V gene TRBV7-9 combines with J gene TRBJ2-5; 12 bases agree with TRBD2. The CDR3 contains 16 residues. With V trimmed by 5 bases and J by 4 bases, 8 bases remained unmatched. Per the germline V gene, CDR1 is SEHNR and CDR2 is FQNEAQ (reference sequence). The CDR3 reads CASSPITSGGSETQYF. The CDR3 DNA sequence: TGTGCCAGCAGCCCCATTACTAGCGGGGGGTCAGAGACCCAGTACTTC.

The table lists this clonotype with many counts. This chain connects TRBV20-1 to TRBJ1-1, with a weak D call TRBD1 (5 bases). The CDR3 consists of 13 residues. The ends were cut back, 5 bases at V and 0 bases at J, with 10 bases in the middle. CDR1 DFQATT and CDR2 SNEGSKA come from the germline V gene (reference sequence). DNA for the CDR3: TGCAGTGCTTCCGAACAGGTGAACACTGAAGCTTTCTTT. Residues: CSASEQVNTEAFF.